Listed below are T cell receptor beta chains from one sample, sequenced in a study of Ad26.COV2.S vaccination and SARS-CoV-2 variants. Assay used: immunoSEQ multiplex PCR; TCRdb lists only in-frame clones, some missing. The sample yields roughly 300,000 clones, roughly 89% seen once. Sequencing was performed on peripheral blood, taken in a trial of Ad26.COV2.S vaccine versus placebo. These receptors were obtained from a person between 18 and 65 years old who received the Ad26.COV2.S COVID-19 vaccine or a placebo. CDR3s include the opening cysteine and the closing phenylalanine or tryptophan. Each record gives: J gene, V gene, clone size, D gene, CDR3 protein, CDR3 DNA. A D gene is named only where the DNA matches it firmly. Part of the rows lack a size; the others show once, few, many or a class for expanded clones.

TRBJ2-2	TRBV5-1	.	.	CASSSDPVINTGELFF	TGCGCCAGCAGCTCGGACCCTGTAATAAACACCGGGGAGCTGTTTTTT
TRBJ1-6	TRBV7-9	.	.	CASSFSGGLKNSPLHF	TGTGCCAGCAGCTTCTCCGGGGGCCTTAAGAATTCACCCCTCCACTTT
TRBJ2-7	TRBV5-5	.	TRBD1	CASSETGNYEQYF	TGTGCCAGCAGCGAGACAGGGAACTACGAGCAGTACTTC
TRBJ2-2	TRBV6-5	.	.	CASSYGRQPNTGELFF	TGTGCCAGCAGTTACGGTCGACAGCCGAACACCGGGGAGCTGTTTTTT
TRBJ2-1	TRBV30	.	TRBD1	CAWDRESSYNEQFF	TGTGCCTGGGACAGGGAGAGCTCCTACAATGAGCAGTTCTTC
TRBJ2-5	TRBV9	once	TRBD1	CASSGTGGGETQYF	TGTGCCAGCAGCGGGACAGGGGGAGGAGAGACCCAGTACTTC
TRBJ1-1	TRBV5-1	.	.	CASGVLGNTEAFF	TGCGCCAGTGGGGTACTAGGGAACACTGAAGCTTTCTTT
TRBJ1-3	TRBV5-4	.	.	CASKDSGNTIYF	TGTGCCAGCAAAGACTCTGGAAACACCATATATTTT
TRBJ2-5	TRBV30	.	TRBD2	CAWSGLASETQYF	TGTGCCTGGAGTGGACTAGCGTCAGAGACCCAGTACTTC
TRBJ1-5	TRBV6-5	.	.	CASNRGIVQPQHF	TGTGCCAGCAATCGGGGGATCGTTCAGCCCCAGCATTTT
TRBJ1-4	TRBV5-4	.	.	CASSLRAEEKLFF	TGTGCCAGCAGCTTGAGGGCAGAAGAAAAACTGTTTTTT
TRBJ2-2	TRBV19	.	.	CASAPTAGTRGTGELFF	TGTGCCAGTGCGCCTACCGCCGGGACAAGGGGCACCGGGGAGCTGTTTTTT
TRBJ2-7	TRBV6-2/TRBV6-3	.	TRBD1	CASSYTTGTGSSYEQYF	TGTGCCAGCAGTTATACAACCGGGACAGGGAGCTCCTACGAGCAGTACTTC
TRBJ2-2	TRBV3-1/TRBV3-2	.	.	CASSQWGSGELFF	TGTGCCAGCAGCCAATGGGGATCCGGGGAGCTGTTTTTT
TRBJ1-1	TRBV27	.	TRBD1	CASSLQDRVGVGTEAFF	TGTGCCAGCAGTTTACAAGACAGGGTCGGGGTAGGCACTGAAGCTTTCTTT
TRBJ1-1	TRBV10-3	.	TRBD1	CAIRTYTGDFTEAFF	TGTGCCATCAGGACTTATACAGGGGATTTCACTGAAGCTTTCTTT
TRBJ2-7	TRBV7-2	.	TRBD2	CASSLDWPAGGVYEQYF	TGTGCCAGCAGCTTAGACTGGCCCGCGGGGGGCGTTTACGAGCAGTACTTC
TRBJ1-1	TRBV27	.	.	CASSSRESNTEAFF	TGTGCCAGCAGTTCACGGGAGTCGAACACTGAAGCTTTCTTT
TRBJ1-5	TRBV12-3/TRBV12-4	.	TRBD1	CASSPQGMQPQHF	TGTGCCAGCAGTCCACAGGGGATGCAGCCCCAGCATTTT
TRBJ1-2	TRBV5-6	.	TRBD1	CASSLGRGNYGYTF	TGTGCCAGCAGCTTAGGCAGGGGGAACTATGGCTACACCTTC
TRBJ1-5	TRBV7-2	.	.	CASSNTGRDQPQHF	TGTGCCAGCAGCAATACAGGGAGGGATCAGCCCCAGCATTTT
TRBJ2-1	TRBV5-6	.	.	CASSSTISYNEQFF	TGTGCCAGCAGCTCGACAATCTCCTACAATGAGCAGTTCTTC
TRBJ2-1	TRBV2	.	.	CASSLASNEQFF	TGTGCCAGCAGCTTGGCATCCAATGAGCAGTTCTTC
TRBJ2-5	TRBV3-1/TRBV3-2	.	.	CASSRRTTQETQYF	TGTGCCAGCAGCCGCCGGACTACACAAGAGACCCAGTACTTC
TRBJ2-7	TRBV19	.	TRBD1	CASSSGTGSYEQYF	TGTGCCAGTAGTAGTGGGACAGGGTCCTACGAGCAGTACTTC
TRBJ2-5	TRBV7-7	.	TRBD2	CASSLERGLGETQYF	TGTGCTAGCAGCTTAGAGCGGGGATTGGGAGAGACCCAGTACTTC
TRBJ2-5	TRBV6-1	.	.	CASSELNKQETQYF	TGTGCCAGCAGTGAATTAAACAAGCAAGAGACCCAGTACTTC
TRBJ1-2	TRBV2	many	.	CASRGTDYGYTF	TGTGCCAGCAGGGGGACGGACTATGGCTACACCTTC
TRBJ1-1	TRBV6-1	.	.	CASSEMAGLGVKNTEAFF	TGTGCCAGCAGTGAAATGGCCGGATTGGGGGTCAAGAACACTGAAGCTTTCTTT
TRBJ1-1	TRBV7-9	once	.	CASSPHGTAEAFF	TGTGCCAGCAGCCCACACGGGACTGCTGAAGCTTTCTTT
TRBJ1-6	TRBV10-1	.	.	CASSEHINSPLHF	TGCGCCAGCAGTGAACATATTAATTCACCCCTCCACTTT
TRBJ2-5	TRBV6-4	.	TRBD1	CASSDGRGPQETQYF	TGTGCCAGCAGTGATGGAAGGGGGCCGCAAGAGACCCAGTACTTC
TRBJ2-7	TRBV7-9	.	.	CASSTPRDHLSPHEQYF	TGTGCCAGCAGTACCCCCCGGGATCATCTTTCCCCCCACGAGCAGTACTTC
TRBJ2-1	TRBV28	.	TRBD2	CASSPPRTGGFNEQFF	TGTGCCAGCAGCCCCCCCCGAACGGGAGGTTTCAATGAGCAGTTCTTC
TRBJ2-2	TRBV9	.	.	CASSARDLDTGELFF	TGTGCCAGCAGCGCTAGAGATCTGGACACCGGGGAGCTGTTTTTT
TRBJ1-3	TRBV19	.	.	CASSIFGQYPSGNTIYF	TGTGCCAGTAGTATCTTCGGGCAGTACCCCTCTGGAAACACCATATATTTT
TRBJ2-1	TRBV28	.	.	CASSLTGQGSHNEQFF	TGTGCCAGCAGTTTAACCGGGCAGGGTTCCCACAATGAGCAGTTCTTC
TRBJ1-2	TRBV28	.	.	CASSSFTGTAYGYTF	TGTGCCAGCAGCTCGTTTACCGGGACCGCCTATGGCTACACCTTC
TRBJ1-6	TRBV25-1	.	.	CASSEYGDNSPLHF	TGTGCCAGCAGTGAATACGGAGATAATTCACCCCTCCACTTT
TRBJ2-7	TRBV4-1	.	.	CASSYRGSSYEQYF	TGCGCCAGCAGCTATCGCGGTAGCTCCTACGAGCAGTACTTC
TRBJ1-3	TRBV3-1/TRBV3-2	.	.	CASSQVSSGNTIYF	TGTGCCAGCAGCCAAGTGTCATCTGGAAACACCATATATTTT
TRBJ2-7	TRBV7-9	.	TRBD2	CASSPRGGAEQYF	TGTGCCAGCAGCCCCCGGGGAGGGGCCGAGCAGTACTTC
TRBJ2-3	TRBV28	.	TRBD1	CASSSDGTASTDTQYF	TGTGCCAGCAGTTCAGACGGGACAGCTAGCACAGATACGCAGTATTTT
TRBJ2-2	TRBV5-4	.	.	CASSLAGGNGELFF	TGTGCCAGCAGCTTGGCCGGGGGCAACGGGGAGCTGTTTTTT
TRBJ1-2	TRBV10-3	once	.	CAISEGGARWNYGYTF	TGTGCCATCAGTGAGGGAGGAGCTCGGTGGAACTATGGCTACACCTTC
TRBJ1-1	TRBV27	.	.	CASSLGGLGTEAFF	TGTGCCAGCAGTTTAGGGGGGCTCGGCACTGAAGCTTTCTTT
TRBJ1-4	TRBV6-5	once	.	CASSYSGATNEKLFF	TGTGCCAGCAGTTACTCGGGGGCAACTAATGAAAAACTGTTTTTT
TRBJ2-5	TRBV9	.	.	CASSVSPRGETQYF	TGTGCCAGCAGCGTATCCCCTCGCGGTGAGACCCAGTACTTC
TRBJ1-2	TRBV27	few	.	CASSADGNGYTF	TGTGCCAGCAGTGCGGACGGGAATGGCTACACCTTC
TRBJ2-7	TRBV4-2	.	.	CASSQVQGGRHEQYF	TGTGCCAGCAGCCAAGTACAGGGAGGGAGGCACGAGCAGTACTTC
TRBJ1-1	TRBV4-2	.	.	CASSQENTEAFF	TGTGCCAGCAGCCAAGAAAATACTGAAGCTTTCTTT
TRBJ2-4	TRBV4-2	.	.	CASSQETLGPKNIQYF	TGTGCCAGCAGCCAAGAGACCCTGGGCCCCAAAAACATTCAGTACTTC
TRBJ2-5	TRBV4-1	.	TRBD1	CASSQGHTGAQGETQYF	TGCGCCAGCAGCCAAGGTCACACAGGGGCCCAGGGGGAGACCCAGTACTTC